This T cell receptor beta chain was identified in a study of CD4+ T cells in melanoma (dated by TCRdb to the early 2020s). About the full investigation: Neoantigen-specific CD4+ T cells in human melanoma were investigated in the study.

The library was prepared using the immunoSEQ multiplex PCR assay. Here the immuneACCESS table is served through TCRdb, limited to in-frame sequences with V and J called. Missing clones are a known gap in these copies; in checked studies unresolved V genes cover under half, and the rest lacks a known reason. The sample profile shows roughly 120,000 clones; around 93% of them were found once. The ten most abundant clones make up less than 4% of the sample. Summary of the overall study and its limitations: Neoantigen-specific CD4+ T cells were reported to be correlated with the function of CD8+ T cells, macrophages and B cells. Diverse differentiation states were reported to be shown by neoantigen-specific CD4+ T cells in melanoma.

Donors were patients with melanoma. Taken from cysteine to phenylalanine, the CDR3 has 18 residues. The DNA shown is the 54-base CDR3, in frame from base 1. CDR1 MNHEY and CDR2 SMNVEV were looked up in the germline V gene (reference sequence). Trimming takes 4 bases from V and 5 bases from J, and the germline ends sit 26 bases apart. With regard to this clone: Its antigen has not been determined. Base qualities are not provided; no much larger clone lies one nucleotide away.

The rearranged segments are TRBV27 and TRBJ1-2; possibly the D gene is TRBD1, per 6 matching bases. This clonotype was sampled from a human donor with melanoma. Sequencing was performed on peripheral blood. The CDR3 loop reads CASSSTGWRDRRSYGYTF. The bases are TGTGCCAGCAGTTCGACAGGATGGCGAGACCGGAGGTCATATGGCTACACCTTC.